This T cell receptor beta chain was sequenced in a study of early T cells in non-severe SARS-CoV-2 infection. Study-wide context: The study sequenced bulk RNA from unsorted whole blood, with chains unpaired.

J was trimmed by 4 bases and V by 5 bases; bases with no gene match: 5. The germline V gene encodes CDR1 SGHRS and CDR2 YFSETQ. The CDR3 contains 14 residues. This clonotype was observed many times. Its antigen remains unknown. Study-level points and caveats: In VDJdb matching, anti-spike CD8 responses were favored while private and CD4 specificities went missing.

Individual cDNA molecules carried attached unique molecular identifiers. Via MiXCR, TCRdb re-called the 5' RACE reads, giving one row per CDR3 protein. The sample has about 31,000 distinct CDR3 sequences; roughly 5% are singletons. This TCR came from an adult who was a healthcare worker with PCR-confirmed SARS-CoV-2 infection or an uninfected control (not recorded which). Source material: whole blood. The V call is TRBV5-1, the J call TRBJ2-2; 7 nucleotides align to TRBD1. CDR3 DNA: TGCGCCAGCAGGGGGACAGAGACCACCGGGGAGCTGTTTTTT. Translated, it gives CASRGTETTGELFF.